The T cell receptor beta chain under discussion was sequenced for a study of T cell clones after liver transplantation. Libraries were prepared by immunoSEQ multiplex PCR; TCRdb keeps only in-frame clonotypes and omits some of them. The sample has roughly 80,000 clones; over 80% are singletons. Turning to this clone: Its antigen is unknown.

Whole-study results and caveats: The donor-reactive repertoire was only partly measurable in a couple of subjects, lacking donor cells.

The clonotype originates from a human patient who received a liver transplant. Some T cells may possibly be graft donor cells. The starting material was CD4+ T cells from blood, obtained at the 22-month timepoint.

The CDR3 protein is CASSYSPLPTRTEAFF. CDR3 bases: TGTGCCAGCAGTTACTCCCCCCTCCCTACCCGGACTGAAGCTTTCTTT. The J gene is TRBJ1-1, the V gene TRBV6-5; D remains ambiguous. Trimming removed 0 bases at V and 5 bases at J, with 16 bases between. The length of the CDR3 is 16 residues. Looked up from germline, CDR1 is MNHEY and CDR2 is SVGAGI.